A single sample is the source of the 25 T cell receptor beta chains below, sequenced in a study of OX40 agonist ivuxolimab in advanced cancers. Generated by immunoSEQ multiplex PCR, the TCRdb table keeps only in-frame clones and is missing some. The data contain under 80,000 clones, roughly 88% of them singletons. The material was CD4+ or CD8+ T cells sorted from blood, obtained in a trial of the OX40 agonist ivuxolimab. The source is an adult with an advanced solid tumor such as melanoma, head and neck, liver or kidney cancer.

V is TRBV28 and J is TRBJ2-3, with TRBD2 matching over 9 bases. This CDR3 comprises 15 residues. From germline, CDR1 is MDHEN and CDR2 SYDVKM. V lost 4 bases, J lost 4 bases, and 6 bases stayed unmatched. This CDR3 reads CASSSPAGGADTQYF. The DNA for the CDR3 is TGTGCCAGCAGTTCGCCAGCGGGGGGCGCAGATACGCAGTATTTT.

This clone came up once. This CDR3 is CASSQDAYSPLHF. CDR3 coding DNA: TGTGCCAGCAGCCAGGACGCTTATTCACCCCTCCACTTT. The V gene is TRBV14, the J gene TRBJ1-6; D is ambiguous. The CDR3 contains 13 residues. Germline CDR1 SGHDN, CDR2 FVKESK. V was trimmed by 3 bases and J by 8 bases, leaving 8 bases between them.

The chain has TRBV5-1 and TRBJ2-2, with TRBD2 identical over 10 bases. V lost 1 base, J lost 7 bases, and 7 bases stayed unmatched. This CDR3 is 16 amino acids long. Germline V gene data show CDR1 as SGHRS and CDR2 as YFSETQ. The CDR3 DNA reads as TGCGCCAGCAGCTTGTGGCTAGCGGGAGTCGGCGGGGAGCTGTTTTTT. Protein sequence: CASSLWLAGVGGELFF.

The CDR3, as DNA: TGTGCCTGGAGCGCCCTCCCGGGGAGAGGCGATACGCAGTATTTT. It specifies CAWSALPGRGDTQYF. The V gene is TRBV30, the J gene TRBJ2-3, with D perhaps TRBD2 (5 bases). The CDR3 has 15 residues. The germline V and J ends were trimmed by 3 bases and 6 bases, with 19 bases remaining between them. Germline CDR1 and CDR2: GTSNPN and SVGIG (reference sequence).

The chain recombines TRBV4-1 with TRBJ2-2, with 8 bases identical to TRBD1. This CDR3 spans 17 amino acids. J was trimmed by 7 bases and V by 6 bases; bases with no gene match: 16. From germline, CDR1 is MGHRA and CDR2 YSYEKL. In nucleotides, the CDR3 is TGCGCCAGCAGACGTGAGTCGGGCAGGGGGCGCGTCGGGGAGCTGTTTTTT. It codes for CASRRESGRGRVGELFF.

The chain combines TRBV23-1 with TRBJ1-1; unclear D gene. TRBV23-1 is designated an ORF whose function remains uncertain. The CDR3 contains 13 residues. Trimming removed 0 bases at V and 5 bases at J, with 7 bases between. In nucleotides, the CDR3 is TGCGCCAGCAGTCAATCGGAGGGTACTGAAGCTTTCTTT. Translation gives CASSQSEGTEAFF.

This rearrangement joins TRBV7-2 to TRBJ2-1, with D perhaps given as TRBD1 or TRBD2 (5 bases each). From germline, CDR1 is SGHTA and CDR2 FQGNSA. This CDR3 spans 14 amino acids. With 3 bases removed from V and 9 bases from J, the gap between germline ends came to 15 bases. The CDR3 sequence: CASSFYGASGEQFF. The CDR3 bases are TGTGCCAGCAGCTTCTACGGGGCGTCGGGTGAGCAGTTCTTC. Looking up the rest from reference TRBV7-2 and TRBJ2-1 gives the full variable domain: GAGVSQSPSNKVTEKGKDVELRCDPISGHTALYWYRQSLGQGLEFLIYFQGNSAPDKSGLPSDRFSAERTGGSVSTLTIQRTQQEDSAVYLCASSFYGASGEQFFGPGTRLTVL.

The sample holds a few counts of this clone. The gene calls are TRBV2 and TRBJ1-1; D ambiguous. CDR1 is SNHLY, CDR2 FYNNEI, per germline. V was trimmed by 9 bases and J by 0 bases, leaving 5 bases between them. The CDR3 is 11 amino acids. Written as DNA, the CDR3 is TGTGCCAGTCTAATGAACACTGAAGCTTTCTTT. Its protein is CASLMNTEAFF.

This rearrangement joins TRBV5-1 to TRBJ2-1, with a weak D call TRBD2 (6 bases). The germline CDR1 and CDR2 sequences are SGHRS and YFSETQ. The CDR3 has 15 residues. Trimming stripped 5 bases from V and 0 bases from J, with 12 bases between. The chain's CDR3 is CASRLVGGSYNEQFF. In nucleotides, the CDR3 is TGCGCCAGCAGGCTCGTGGGAGGCTCCTACAATGAGCAGTTCTTC.

The V call is TRBV19, the J call TRBJ1-3; 7 bases agree with TRBD1. After removal of 5 bases from V and 2 bases from J, the junction contained 3 bases not matched to a gene. Per germline, CDR1 LNHDA and CDR2 SQIVND (reference sequence). This CDR3 is built from 14 residues. The DNA for the CDR3 is TGTGCCAGTAGTGACAGGGCGGCTGGAAACACCATATATTTT. It yields the protein CASSDRAAGNTIYF.

The V call is TRBV5-1, the J call TRBJ2-3; 14 positions agree with TRBD2. Looked up from germline, CDR1 is SGHRS and CDR2 is YFSETQ. CDR3 length: 15 residues. J gave up 4 bases and V 7 bases, and 5 bases lay outside the gene matches. The CDR3 reads CASLGLAGGSDTQYF. Here the CDR3 DNA reads TGCGCCAGCCTTGGACTAGCGGGAGGTTCAGATACGCAGTATTTT.

The V call is TRBV6-6, the J call TRBJ2-7; a possible D gene is TRBD2 (6 bases). Germline V lookup: CDR1 MNHNY, CDR2 SVGAGI (reference sequence). Trimming stripped 2 bases from V and 5 bases from J, with 19 bases between. There are 16 residues in the CDR3. The CDR3: CASSYRDFSEGHEQYF. As DNA, the CDR3 is TGTGCCAGCAGTTACCGGGACTTTTCTGAAGGTCACGAGCAGTACTTC.

The chain couples TRBV28 to TRBJ2-3, with TRBD1 identical over 7 bases. CDR3 length equals 14 residues. CDR1 is MDHEN and CDR2 is SYDVKM in the germline V gene. Losses at the gene ends were 6 bases for V and 11 bases for J; bases not matched to a gene: 14. CDR3 in DNA: TGTGCCAGCAGCCCTCGGACAGGATCACGAAGGCAGTATTTT. Encoded protein: CASSPRTGSRRQYF.

The V gene is TRBV4-2, the J gene TRBJ1-5, with D possibly TRBD1 on 5 matching bases. With 3 bases removed from V and 2 bases from J, the gap between germline ends came to 17 bases. Germline V gives CDR1 LGHNA, CDR2 YNFKEQ. This CDR3 has 17 residues. Written as DNA, the CDR3 is TGTGCCAGCAGCCAGAATACCGGGGAAGGGGGCAATCAGCCCCAGCATTTT. It encodes CASSQNTGEGGNQPQHF.

As concerns this clone: The sample holds other DNA sequences that translate to the same CDR3. The chain recombines TRBV6-1 with TRBJ2-2; 7 nucleotides agree with TRBD2. This CDR3 is built from 15 residues. From germline, CDR1 is MNHNS and CDR2 SASEGT. Trimming took 6 bases from V and 5 from J; bases not matched to a gene: 9. CDR3: CASRAWGGQTGELFF. CDR3 coding DNA: TGTGCCAGCAGGGCGTGGGGGGGTCAGACCGGGGAGCTGTTTTTT.

This rearrangement joins TRBV10-3 to TRBJ1-1; D is undetermined. With 4 bases removed from V and 3 bases from J, the gap between germline ends came to 9 bases. The CDR3 runs to 13 residues. Germline CDR1 and CDR2: ENHRY and SYGVKD. CDR3 in amino acids: CAISGARHTEAFF. CDR3 coding DNA: TGTGCCATCAGTGGGGCCAGACACACTGAAGCTTTCTTT.

The chain has TRBV29-1 and TRBJ2-4; unclear D gene. The CDR3 spans 12 residues. Germline V gene data show CDR1 as SQVTM and CDR2 as ANQGSEA. The ends were cut back, 1 base at V and 6 bases at J, with 7 bases in the middle. CDR3 region: CSVEVGINIQYF. The CDR3 DNA is TGCAGCGTTGAAGTGGGTATAAACATTCAGTACTTC.

This chain connects TRBV28 to TRBJ2-3; TRBD2 matches 11 bases. The V gene end was trimmed by 7 bases and the J gene end by 3 bases; junction bases not matched to a gene: 9. The germline V gene encodes CDR1 MDHEN and CDR2 SYDVKM. The CDR3 is made up of 16 amino acids. CDR3 sequence (DNA): TGTGCCAGCACCCCCGCTAGCGGGAGGCAGACAGATACGCAGTATTTT. Protein product: CASTPASGRQTDTQYF. Using reference TRBV28 and TRBJ2-3 for the parts outside the CDR3, the full variable domain is DVKVTQSSRYLVKRTGEKVFLECVQDMDHENMFWYRQDPGLGLRLIYFSYDVKMKEKGDIPEGYSVSREKKERFSLILESASTNQTSMYLCASTPASGRQTDTQYFGPGTRLTVL.

This CDR3 reads CASSFGTGGRNIQYF. The CDR3 DNA reads as TGCGCCAGCAGCTTTGGGACAGGGGGTAGAAACATTCAGTACTTC. The J gene is TRBJ2-4, the V gene TRBV5-1; TRBD1 aligns across 11 bases. The V segment lost 2 bases and the J segment 6 bases; nucleotides outside the gene matches: 4. Germline CDR1 SGHRS, CDR2 YFSETQ. The CDR3 length is 15 residues. The full variable domain, in which reference TRBV5-1 and TRBJ2-4 provide the parts outside the CDR3, is KAGVTQTPRYLIKTRGQQVTLSCSPISGHRSVSWYQQTPGQGLQFLFEYFSETQRNKGNFPGRFSGRQFSNSRSEMNVSTLELGDSALYLCASSFGTGGRNIQYFGAGTRLSVL.

This clone showed up just a few times. CDR3 sequence reads: CAGWSVNYGYTF. Here the CDR3 DNA reads TGTGCCGGTTGGTCAGTGAACTATGGCTACACCTTC. The chain uses TRBV2 and TRBJ1-2, with D unresolved. V was shortened by 11 bases and J by 2 bases, with 12 bases between the two germline ends. This CDR3 comprises 12 residues. Germline CDR1 reads SNHLY; CDR2 reads FYNNEI.

This clone was found a few times. This chain links TRBV27 with TRBJ1-1, with D maybe TRBD1 (5 bases). The CDR3 consists of 14 residues. From germline, CDR1 is MNHEY and CDR2 SMNVEV (reference sequence). V lost 4 bases to trimming and J lost 4 bases, with 13 bases between them. CDR3 coding DNA: TGTGCCAGCAGTTGGCGAGATGGGGGCACTGAAGCTTTCTTT. Its protein is CASSWRDGGTEAFF.

V gene TRBV30 combines with J gene TRBJ1-1; D is perhaps TRBD1 (5 bases). Germline V CDR1 and CDR2: GTSNPN, SVGIG (reference sequence). The V and J ends lost 0 bases and 3 bases respectively, with 20 bases between them. CDR3 length: 17 amino acids. For the CDR3, the DNA is TGTGCCTGGAGTGTACTGCCTCGGGGCCACTATTACACTGAAGCTTTCTTT. This translates into CAWSVLPRGHYYTEAFF.

This chain joins TRBV4-2 and TRBJ2-3, with 9 bases identical to TRBD2. CDR1 and CDR2 (germline): LGHNA, YNFKEQ. The CDR3 is made up of 16 amino acids. J gave up 0 bases and V 4 bases, and 5 bases lay outside the gene matches. The CDR3 region is CASSPKTSGSTDTQYF. The CDR3 DNA reads TGTGCCAGCAGCCCGAAGACTAGCGGAAGCACAGATACGCAGTATTTT.

This clone was seen only a few times. This sample includes further DNA sequences coding for the same CDR3. The chain joins TRBV28 to TRBJ2-1; 7 positions match TRBD2. The V segment lost 5 bases and the J segment 9 bases; nucleotides outside the gene matches: 16. This CDR3 spans 16 amino acids. Per the germline V gene, CDR1 is MDHEN and CDR2 is SYDVKM. The CDR3 here is CASSLHGGGPGGEQFF. The CDR3 DNA reads TGTGCCAGCAGTCTCCATGGGGGAGGGCCTGGCGGTGAGCAGTTCTTC.

The V call is TRBV7-6, the J call TRBJ1-4; TRBD1 matches at 8 bases. Germline CDR1 is SGHVS and CDR2 is FNYEAQ. The CDR3 extends over 16 amino acids. The V segment lost 1 base and the J segment 5 bases; nucleotides outside the gene matches: 6. The CDR3 region is CASSLGTGSLNEKLFF. CDR3 nucleotide sequence: TGTGCCAGCAGCTTAGGGACAGGGAGTCTGAATGAAAAACTGTTTTTT.